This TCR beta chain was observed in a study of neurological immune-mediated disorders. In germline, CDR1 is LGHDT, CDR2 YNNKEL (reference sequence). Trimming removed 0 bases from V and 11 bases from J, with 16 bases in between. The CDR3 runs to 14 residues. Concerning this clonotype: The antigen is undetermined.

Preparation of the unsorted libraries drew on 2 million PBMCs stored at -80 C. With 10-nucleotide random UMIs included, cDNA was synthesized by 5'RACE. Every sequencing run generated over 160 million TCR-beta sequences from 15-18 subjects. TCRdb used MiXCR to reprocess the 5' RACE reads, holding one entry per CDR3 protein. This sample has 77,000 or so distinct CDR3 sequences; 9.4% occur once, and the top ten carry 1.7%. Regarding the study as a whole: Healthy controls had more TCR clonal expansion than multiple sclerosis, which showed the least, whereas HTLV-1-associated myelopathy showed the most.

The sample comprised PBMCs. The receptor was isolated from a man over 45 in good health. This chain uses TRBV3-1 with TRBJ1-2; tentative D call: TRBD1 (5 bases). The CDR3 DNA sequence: TGTGCCAGCAGCCAAGATAGGTCGGGGCCTTGGTACACCTTC. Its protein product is CASSQDRSGPWYTF.